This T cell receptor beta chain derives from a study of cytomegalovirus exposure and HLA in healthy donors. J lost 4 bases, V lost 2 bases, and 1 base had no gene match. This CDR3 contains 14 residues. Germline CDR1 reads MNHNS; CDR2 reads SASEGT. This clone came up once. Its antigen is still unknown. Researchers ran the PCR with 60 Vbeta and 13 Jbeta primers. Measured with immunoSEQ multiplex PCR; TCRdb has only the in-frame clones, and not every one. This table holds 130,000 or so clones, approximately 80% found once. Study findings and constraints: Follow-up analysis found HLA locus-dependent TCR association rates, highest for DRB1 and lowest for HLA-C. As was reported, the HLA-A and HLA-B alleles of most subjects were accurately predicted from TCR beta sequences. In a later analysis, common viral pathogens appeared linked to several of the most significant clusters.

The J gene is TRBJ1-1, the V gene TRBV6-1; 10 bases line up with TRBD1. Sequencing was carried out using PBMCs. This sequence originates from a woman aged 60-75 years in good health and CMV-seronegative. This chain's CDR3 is CASSEWTGGTEAFF. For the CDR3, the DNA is TGTGCCAGCAGTGAATGGACAGGGGGCACTGAAGCTTTCTTT.